The sequence of this T cell receptor beta chain was determined in a study of T cells in narcolepsy. Looking at the study overall: Patients with NT1 or NT2 and healthy control donors were enrolled. General study findings and limits: Some memory CD4+ repertoires had no autoreactive clone sequences. Healthy controls reportedly lacked the autoreactive clonotypes serially found in patients' blood.

Produced via immunoSEQ multiplex PCR; TCRdb's table is partial and in-frame only. The sample records about 35,000 clones, 65% to 85% being singletons. Details on this clone: Its antigen is unknown.

The germline V gene encodes CDR1 SGDLS and CDR2 YYNGEE. Trimming removed 0 bases from V and 4 bases from J, with 14 bases in between. The CDR3 loop spans 15 amino acids. Sample: memory (CD45RA-) CD4+ T cells from blood. The receptor was derived from a human donor in good health. The chain carries TRBV9 and TRBJ2-7, with TRBD1 as a possible D gene (6 bases). CDR3 sequence reads: CASSVAVGAYYEQYF. In DNA, the CDR3 is TGTGCCAGCAGCGTAGCGGTGGGGGCCTATTACGAGCAGTACTTC.